A few counts support the clone carrying this T cell receptor beta chain. Time point here: pre-sensitization, week 0. Treatment denoted: therapeutic diphenylcyclopropenone sensitization with weekly scalp DPC. This record comes from a study of human T cells and chemical hapten exposure. Turning to the study itself: The patients, most of them female, presented with alopecia areata, totalis or universalis.

Individual cDNA molecules received unique molecular identifiers in the library. As originally analysed: Across samples, TCR counts had a median of roughly 97,000 and ranged from roughly 23,224 to 690,600. A single record per CDR3 protein comes from TCRdb applying MiXCR to the RACE reads. The authors' filters were not applied to this entry. The sample contains about 68,000 distinct CDR3 sequences, 9.5% to 13% of which appear only once. The V gene end was trimmed by 0 bases and the J gene end by 5 bases; junction bases not matched to a gene: 8. The CDR3 contains 17 residues. Germline V CDR1 and CDR2: SGDLS, YYNGEE.

V gene TRBV9 combines with J gene TRBJ1-6; 7 bases are a match to TRBD1. This sequence was found in a woman between 50 and 59 years old with alopecia areata. Some clones in this sample may be carry-over from other donors' samples. Sequenced here: whole blood, sampled in connection with sensitization to the hapten diphenylcyclopropenone (DPC). The CDR3 region is CASSVGLGQRDNSPLHF. The DNA for the CDR3 is TGTGCCAGCAGCGTAGGGCTGGGACAGCGAGATAATTCACCCCTCCACTTT.